Below, 29 T cell receptor beta chains from the same sample are listed, as sequenced in a study of CD8+ T cells in alopecia areata. Following extraction, RNA underwent reverse transcription to cDNA, which served as the sequencing template. The protocol was immunoSEQ multiplex PCR, while the TCRdb copy is restricted to in-frame clones and leaves out a portion. This sample has 150,000 to 250,000 clones, with 60% to 70% found just once. Noted treatment: oral pan-JAK inhibitor, 5-10 mg twice daily. The sequencing used CD4+ T cells sorted from blood, collected at week 4, from a patient treated with tofacitinib. All receptors derive from a human donor with alopecia areata.

The chain recombines TRBV18 with TRBJ2-1; D not resolved. There are 13 residues in the CDR3. The germline V and J ends were trimmed by 2 bases and 7 bases, with 9 bases remaining between them. Germline values: CDR1 KGHSH, CDR2 LQKENI. The DNA for the CDR3 is TGTGCCAGCTCACCAAGTCTGACAAATGAGCAGTTCTTC. As protein: CASSPSLTNEQFF.

This chain uses TRBV5-1 with TRBJ1-1; D may be TRBD1 (5 bases). This CDR3 contains 16 residues. The V end lost 5 bases, the J end lost 0 bases, and 17 bases lay between the germline ends. Germline CDR1 and CDR2: SGHRS and YFSETQ. The CDR3 spells CASSLTSVGVNTEAFF. In nucleotides, the CDR3 is TGCGCCAGCAGTCTCACTTCGGTGGGGGTGAACACTGAAGCTTTCTTT. Full variable domain (rest looked up from reference TRBV5-1 and TRBJ1-1): KAGVTQTPRYLIKTRGQQVTLSCSPISGHRSVSWYQQTPGQGLQFLFEYFSETQRNKGNFPGRFSGRQFSNSRSEMNVSTLELGDSALYLCASSLTSVGVNTEAFFGQGTRLTVV.

The gene calls are TRBV4-1 and TRBJ2-5; no clear D gene. The V end lost 4 bases, the J end lost 5 bases, and 11 bases lay between the germline ends. Germline-derived CDR1 and CDR2 are MGHRA and YSYEKL. This CDR3 comprises 13 residues. DNA of the CDR3: TGCGCCAGCAGCCCCCGGACGGCCGAGACCCAGTACTTC. It translates to CASSPRTAETQYF.

This clone has a handful of counts. The chain carries TRBV7-9 and TRBJ2-5; TRBD2 matches at 11 bases. The V segment lost 0 bases and the J segment 2 bases; nucleotides outside the gene matches: 8. This CDR3 is built from 18 residues. Germline V gene sequence: CDR1 SEHNR, CDR2 FQNEAQ (reference sequence). The CDR3 DNA sequence: TGTGCCAGCAGCTTAGCTTTCTTAGCGGGGGGGCCACAAGAGACCCAGTACTTC. Translating it yields CASSLAFLAGGPQETQYF.

The chain couples TRBV6-5 to TRBJ2-1, with TRBD2 matching over 7 bases. There are 15 residues in the CDR3. In germline, CDR1 is MNHEY, CDR2 SVGAGI. The ends lost 5 bases at V and 5 bases at J; junction bases unmatched: 9. The CDR3 sequence: CASSRWGGTNNEQFF. The CDR3 DNA sequence: TGTGCCAGCAGTCGGTGGGGGGGAACAAACAATGAGCAGTTCTTC.

This clone came up once. V and J are TRBV14 and TRBJ2-5; 7 bases map to TRBD1. Germline assignment: CDR1 SGHDN and CDR2 FVKESK. The CDR3 loop spans 15 amino acids. Trimming at V came to 0 bases and at J to 4 bases, leaving 5 bases not matched to a gene. The CDR3 bases are TGTGCCAGCAGCCAAGATCTAGGGGGCCGAGAGACCCAGTACTTC. It encodes CASSQDLGGRETQYF.

This clone was counted between two and nine times. The junction does not match germline at one end; this may be a read error. The rearrangement joins TRBV7-7 to TRBJ2-5; 7 bases are a match to TRBD1. The CDR3 sequence is 14 residues long. In germline, CDR1 is SSHAT, CDR2 FNYEAQ (reference sequence). CDR3 coding DNA: TGTGCTAGCAGCTTAGGACAGGACGGGGAGACCCAGTACTTC. It encodes CASSLGQDGETQYF.

The V gene is TRBV2, the J gene TRBJ2-7, with 8 bases matching TRBD1. V gave up 4 bases and J gave up 6 bases; unmatched junction bases: 14. Germline CDR1 and CDR2: SNHLY and FYNNEI. The CDR3 has 16 amino acids. The CDR3 DNA reads TGTGCCAGCAGTGCAGGGGGCTACTCCGCCCCCGGCGAGCAGTACTTC. Amino acid sequence: CASSAGGYSAPGEQYF.

This chain uses TRBV2 with TRBJ1-6; 7 nucleotides agree with TRBD1. This CDR3 has 12 residues. The V gene's germline CDR1 is SNHLY and CDR2 FYNNEI. V was pared by 6 bases and J by 7 bases, with 0 bases of the junction left unmatched. The CDR3 nucleotides read TGTGCCAGCAGGGGACAGAATTCACCCCTCCACTTT. This codes for CASRGQNSPLHF.

For this clone: One end of the junction varies from germline; a read error may be responsible. This sequence joins TRBV29-1 and TRBJ1-1; possible D gene TRBD1, 5 bases. CDR3 length: 13 residues. In germline, CDR1 is SQVTM, CDR2 ANQGSEA. As DNA, the CDR3 is TGCAACGTTGAAAGGGGAGGGAACACTGAAGCTTTCTTT. The encoded protein is CNVERGGNTEAFF.

This clone was counted only a few times. This chain uses TRBV5-1 with TRBJ2-1; 7 bases line up with TRBD2. The CDR3 is made up of 14 amino acids. The trim removed 1 base at V and 7 bases at J, leaving 5 bases unmatched. The V gene's germline CDR1 is SGHRS and CDR2 YFSETQ. CDR3 loop: CASSLWEGGNEQFF. The CDR3 nucleotides read TGCGCCAGCAGCTTGTGGGAGGGCGGTAATGAGCAGTTCTTC.

The chain links TRBV30 to TRBJ1-3; D not certain. In germline, CDR1 is GTSNPN, CDR2 SVGIG (reference sequence). CDR3 length equals 16 residues. Trimming left V 5 bases short and J 4 bases short, with 21 bases between. CDR3 residues: CAWGRSRPSAGNTIYF. The CDR3 DNA reads as TGTGCCTGGGGCAGATCGCGGCCCTCCGCGGGAAACACCATATATTTT.

The chain joins TRBV2 to TRBJ2-2; TRBD2 agrees at 7 bases. CDR3 length equals 16 residues. The V gene's germline CDR1 is SNHLY and CDR2 FYNNEI. With V trimmed by 5 bases and J by 0 bases, 6 bases remained unmatched. The CDR3 protein is CASSPGGTANTGELFF. The CDR3 DNA follows: TGTGCCAGCAGTCCCGGGGGGACGGCGAACACCGGGGAGCTGTTTTTT.

The CDR3 here is CASSLEGGPWKTQYF. In nucleotides, the CDR3 is TGTGCCAGCAGCTTGGAGGGGGGGCCTTGGAAGACCCAGTACTTC. The rearrangement uses TRBV5-5 and TRBJ2-5, with D tentatively TRBD2 (7 bases). CDR1 is SGHKS, CDR2 YYEKEE, per germline (reference sequence). The CDR3 is 15 amino acids. The V and J ends lost 0 bases and 6 bases respectively, with 15 bases between them.

The chain joins TRBV30 to TRBJ1-2; D is uncertain. The CDR3 covers 10 residues. V gave up 2 bases and J gave up 11 bases, with 9 bases separating them. CDR1 and CDR2 from the germline V gene are GTSNPN and SVGIG (reference sequence). CDR3 loop: CAWSPKPYTF. The CDR3 DNA reads as TGTGCCTGGAGTCCTAAACCTTACACCTTC.

The chain has TRBV7-6 and TRBJ2-5; 11 bases agree with TRBD2. The V gene's germline CDR1 is SGHVS and CDR2 FNYEAQ. CDR3 length equals 16 residues. The junction had 11 bases not matched to a gene; V was cut back by 4 bases and J by 7 bases. CDR3 in DNA: TGTGCCAGCAGCTCCAATAGCGGGGGGGCCGGAGGGACCCAGTACTTC. It specifies CASSSNSGGAGGTQYF.

V and J are TRBV30 and TRBJ2-5; 12 bases are a match to TRBD1. Germline trimming cut 1 base from V and 5 bases from J; bases unmatched to any gene: 5. This CDR3 comprises 15 residues. Per the germline V gene, CDR1 is GTSNPN and CDR2 is SVGIG (reference sequence). Written as DNA, the CDR3 is TGTGCCTGGAGTGCAGGGGACAGGGGGCAGGAGACCCAGTACTTC. Its protein is CAWSAGDRGQETQYF.

V and J are TRBV15 and TRBJ1-2; D not certain. The CDR3 sequence is 14 residues long. Germline V gene data show CDR1 as LNHNV and CDR2 as YYDKDF (reference sequence). Trimming stripped 0 bases from V and 5 bases from J, with 10 bases between. This chain's CDR3 is CATSRDNSGYGYTF. In DNA form, the CDR3 reads TGTGCCACCAGCAGAGATAACAGTGGGTATGGCTACACCTTC.

This chain links TRBV28 with TRBJ2-7; TRBD1 agrees at 7 bases. CDR1 is MDHEN and CDR2 is SYDVKM in the germline V gene. Losses at the gene ends were 5 bases for V and 2 bases for J; bases not matched to a gene: 6. The CDR3 length is 14 residues. The CDR3 DNA is TGTGCCAGCAGTACGAGACAGGGAGCCTACGAGCAGTACTTC. It specifies CASSTRQGAYEQYF.

This chain connects TRBV4-2 to TRBJ1-3; D call uncertain. Germline V gives CDR1 LGHNA, CDR2 YNFKEQ. This CDR3 comprises 14 residues. The V end lost 0 bases, the J end lost 4 bases, and 7 bases lay between the germline ends. The CDR3 spells CASSQEVRGNTIYF. In nucleotides, the CDR3 is TGTGCCAGCAGCCAAGAGGTCAGGGGAAACACCATATATTTT.

This chain joins TRBV14 and TRBJ1-1; TRBD1 aligns across 8 bases. The germline CDR1 and CDR2 sequences are SGHDN and FVKESK. The CDR3 spans 17 residues. Trimming cost V 3 bases and J 3 bases; bases outside gene matches: 12. CDR3 amino acids: CASSHTIGQGVYTEAFF. CDR3 sequence (DNA): TGTGCCAGCAGCCACACGATCGGACAGGGTGTCTACACTGAAGCTTTCTTT.

This clone was picked up one time. The rearrangement joins TRBV15 to TRBJ1-2; 11 nucleotides match TRBD1. Germline trimming cut 5 bases from V and 5 bases from J; bases unmatched to any gene: 7. The germline CDR1 and CDR2 sequences are LNHNV and YYDKDF (reference sequence). The CDR3 consists of 15 residues. In DNA form, the CDR3 reads TGTGCCACCAGCCCCCCGGACAGGGGGCTTTATGGCTACACCTTC. This sequence encodes CATSPPDRGLYGYTF.

Remarks on this clone: Mismatch with germline at one junction end may stem from a read error. This chain links TRBV27 with TRBJ2-7, with unresolved D. Germline V gives CDR1 MNHEY, CDR2 SMNVEV (reference sequence). The CDR3 extends over 8 amino acids. The CDR3 loop is CASSRYVF. The CDR3 coding sequence is TGTGCCAGCAGCCGTTACGTTTTC.

This chain uses TRBV29-1 with TRBJ2-7, with unresolved D. Germline V gives CDR1 SQVTM, CDR2 ANQGSEA. The V end lost 0 bases, the J end lost 5 bases, and 5 bases lay between the germline ends. The CDR3 spans 11 residues. The CDR3 loop reads CSVEEPDEQYF. Here the CDR3 DNA reads TGCAGCGTTGAAGAGCCTGACGAGCAGTACTTC.

The J gene is TRBJ1-6, the V gene TRBV27; the match to TRBD1 covers 10 bases. Looked up from germline, CDR1 is MNHEY and CDR2 is SMNVEV (reference sequence). Trimming removed 6 bases from V and 9 bases from J; junction bases left unmatched: 11. CDR3 size: 16 residues. CDR3 sequence reads: CASSDETGGGGSPLHF. CDR3 coding DNA: TGTGCCAGCAGCGATGAGACAGGGGGCGGGGGTTCACCCCTCCACTTT.

This clone was counted a few times. The V gene is TRBV28, the J gene TRBJ2-7, with 8 bases fitting TRBD1. The germline V gene encodes CDR1 MDHEN and CDR2 SYDVKM. After removal of 7 bases from V and 3 bases from J, the junction contained 11 bases not matched to a gene. The CDR3 extends over 15 amino acids. The CDR3 is CASKDRERKDYEQYF. CDR3 DNA sequence: TGTGCCAGCAAGGACAGGGAAAGGAAAGACTACGAGCAGTACTTC. Variable domain in full (rest from reference TRBV28 and TRBJ2-7): DVKVTQSSRYLVKRTGEKVFLECVQDMDHENMFWYRQDPGLGLRLIYFSYDVKMKEKGDIPEGYSVSREKKERFSLILESASTNQTSMYLCASKDRERKDYEQYFGPGTRLTVT.

The chain combines TRBV7-2 with TRBJ1-2; D gene unclear. V was shortened by 1 base and J by 7 bases, with 16 bases between the two germline ends. Per the germline V gene, CDR1 is SGHTA and CDR2 is FQGNSA. This CDR3 is 15 amino acids long. For the CDR3, the DNA is TGTGCCAGCAGCTTAGGTAGGGTTATGGACTCTGGCTACACCTTC. Translated: CASSLGRVMDSGYTF.

This rearrangement joins TRBV30 to TRBJ1-3, with a weak D call TRBD1 (6 bases). The CDR3 consists of 12 residues. Germline values: CDR1 GTSNPN, CDR2 SVGIG (reference sequence). This CDR3 reads CALTGSGNTIYF. The CDR3 nucleotides read TGTGCTCTCACAGGGTCTGGAAACACCATATATTTT.

The chain is built from TRBV28 and TRBJ1-5; D may be TRBD1 (6 bases). The CDR3 covers 14 residues. V was trimmed by 9 bases and J by 4 bases, leaving 16 bases between them. Germline V lookup: CDR1 MDHEN, CDR2 SYDVKM. The CDR3 sequence: CASRGTNPNQPQHF. DNA of the CDR3: TGTGCCAGTCGAGGGACAAACCCTAATCAGCCCCAGCATTTT.